This TCR beta chain was sequenced during a study of cytomegalovirus exposure and HLA in healthy donors. Findings and caveats of the study: According to a later analysis, donors in an Asian-associated ancestry cluster reportedly had fewer N-insertions than the roughly 640-donor mean. Further analysis was carried out later, and it showed several of the most significant clusters appearing linked to common viral pathogens. Analysis was performed later, and it showed HLA-associated TCR beta chains to be more clonally expanded than equally common others.

Note on this clone: The antigen is not known.

Primers included in the PCR were 60 Vbeta and 13 Jbeta primers. Original data processing: A later analysis counted 65 million to 95 million unique TCR beta chains, around 10 million shared. Sequencing was performed with immunoSEQ multiplex PCR; in TCRdb, only in-frame clones are kept and a portion is missing. The DNA gave D and trimming, while V, J and clone size come from that table. The sample shows roughly 100,000 clones, around four fifths of them seen only once. This CDR3 has 13 residues. Germline trimming cut 2 bases from V and 4 bases from J; bases unmatched to any gene: 0. Germline V gives CDR1 ENHRY, CDR2 SYGVKD.

The clonotype originates from a man aged 35 to 55 in good health and CMV-seronegative. Sequences were obtained from PBMCs. The rearrangement joins TRBV10-3 to TRBJ2-5; 8 nucleotides line up with TRBD1. The CDR3: CAISEDRGETQYF. The CDR3 DNA reads as TGTGCCATCAGTGAGGACAGGGGAGAGACCCAGTACTTC.